These T cell receptor beta chains were read from a single sample in a study of OX40 agonist ivuxolimab in advanced cancers. The table came from immunoSEQ multiplex PCR; TCRdb's copy has only in-frame clones and leaves some out. Found here are 60,000 to 100,000 clones, approximately 93% of them singletons; the top ten hold 20%. The source material was CD4+ or CD8+ T cells sorted from blood, sampled in a trial of the OX40 agonist ivuxolimab. These receptor sequences come from an adult with an advanced solid tumor such as melanoma, head and neck, liver or kidney cancer. CDR3s include the opening cysteine and the closing phenylalanine or tryptophan. The D gene is left open where the match is weak. A clone size is listed for some rows: how often the clone was seen (once, few, many), or a class if it is expanded.

v_gene,d_gene,j_gene,abundance,CDR3aa,CDR3nt
TRBV6-5,-,TRBJ2-7,-,CASSWGGANEQYF,TGTGCCAGCAGTTGGGGGGGCGCGAACGAGCAGTACTTC
TRBV7-7,-,TRBJ2-5,-,CASSFAGQETQYF,TGTGCCAGCAGCTTTGCGGGACAAGAGACCCAGTACTTC
TRBV6-5,-,TRBJ2-2,-,CASSYSGGSTGELFF,TGTGCCAGCAGTTACTCAGGAGGGAGCACCGGGGAGCTGTTTTTT
TRBV5-1,TRBD1,TRBJ2-3,-,CASSPGQGQTDTQYF,TGCGCCAGCAGCCCCGGACAGGGGCAAACAGATACGCAGTATTTT
TRBV5-5,TRBD1,TRBJ1-1,-,CASSLVPEPTGAGTEAFF,TGTGCCAGCAGCTTGGTACCCGAGCCGACAGGGGCGGGCACTGAAGCTTTCTTT
TRBV28,-,TRBJ2-7,once,CASSSHTDSFEQYF,TGTGCCAGCAGTTCACATACCGACAGTTTCGAGCAGTACTTC
TRBV5-1,TRBD2,TRBJ2-1,-,CASQPGLAGSEQFF,TGCGCCAGCCAACCGGGACTAGCGGGTTCTGAGCAGTTCTTC
TRBV7-7,TRBD2,TRBJ2-7,once,CASSLGSGKSYEQYF,TGTGCCAGCAGCCTCGGCAGCGGGAAATCCTACGAGCAGTACTTC
TRBV28,TRBD2,TRBJ2-5,-,CASSLGLAGEQETQYF,TGTGCCAGCAGTCTGGGACTAGCGGGAGAACAAGAGACCCAGTACTTC
TRBV4-3,TRBD1,TRBJ2-7,-,CASSQDRGQGAYEQYF,TGCGCCAGCAGCCAAGATCGGGGACAGGGGGCCTACGAGCAGTACTTC
TRBV4-3,-,TRBJ2-6,-,CASSQEGTSSGANVLTF,TGCGCCAGCAGCCAAGAGGGCACCAGTTCTGGGGCCAACGTCCTGACTTTC
TRBV5-1,TRBD2,TRBJ2-1,-,CASSPLTSGGVYNEQFF,TGCGCCAGCAGCCCCCTGACTAGCGGGGGGGTATACAATGAGCAGTTCTTC
TRBV6-6,-,TRBJ1-1,-,CASSYTRGPTNTEAFF,TGTGCCAGCAGTTACACCCGGGGACCTACAAACACTGAAGCTTTCTTT
TRBV5-1,TRBD1,TRBJ2-1,-,CASGTGGFHNEQFF,TGCGCCAGCGGGACAGGGGGCTTCCACAATGAGCAGTTCTTC
TRBV7-8,-,TRBJ1-3,-,CASSRPGEGQGEDSGNTIYF,TGTGCCAGCAGCCGTCCCGGGGAGGGGCAAGGAGAGGACTCTGGAAACACCATATATTTT
TRBV7-2,-,TRBJ1-2,-,CASSLASAAEGYGYTF,TGTGCCAGCAGCTTAGCGTCGGCAGCGGAAGGCTATGGCTACACCTTC
TRBV9,TRBD1,TRBJ1-3,-,CASEDRDRNTIYF,TGTGCCAGCGAGGACAGGGACCGAAACACCATATATTTT
TRBV7-8,TRBD1,TRBJ1-3,-,CASSPQLDRGYGNTIYF,TGTGCCAGCAGCCCACAACTTGACAGGGGCTATGGAAACACCATATATTTT
TRBV27,-,TRBJ1-1,-,CASIPRVGEAFF,TGTGCCAGCATCCCACGGGTAGGGGAAGCTTTCTTT
TRBV19,-,TRBJ1-3,-,CASSISESGNTIYF,TGTGCCAGTAGTATATCAGAATCTGGAAACACCATATATTTT
TRBV7-9,-,TRBJ2-5,-,CASIPGQAQETQYF,TGTGCCAGCATCCCTGGGCAGGCTCAAGAGACCCAGTACTTC
TRBV27,-,TRBJ1-2,-,CASSLRVNYGYTF,TGTGCCAGCAGTTTAAGGGTTAACTATGGCTACACCTTC
TRBV5-1,TRBD2,TRBJ2-7,once,CASGGEYDEQYF,TGCGCCAGCGGGGGGGAGTATGACGAGCAGTACTTC
TRBV4-1,-,TRBJ1-2,-,CASSQGTDLYGYTF,TGCGCCAGCAGCCAAGGGACGGACCTCTATGGCTACACCTTC
TRBV10-1,TRBD2,TRBJ2-1,-,CASSFPTSGEIYNEQFF,TGCGCCAGCAGTTTCCCGACTAGCGGGGAAATCTACAATGAGCAGTTCTTC
TRBV5-4,-,TRBJ1-1,-,CASSSRANTEAFF,TGTGCCAGCAGCTCCCGGGCGAACACTGAAGCTTTCTTT
TRBV27,TRBD1,TRBJ2-1,-,CASSPIHTGGEGNEQFF,TGTGCCAGCAGTCCGATTCATACAGGGGGCGAAGGGAATGAGCAGTTCTTC
TRBV7-3,-,TRBJ2-4,-,CASSHTVNKGAKNIQYF,TGTGCCAGCAGCCACACAGTTAATAAGGGGGCCAAAAACATTCAGTACTTC
TRBV4-1,TRBD2,TRBJ2-5,-,CASSQEWREGETQYF,TGCGCCAGCAGCCAAGAGTGGCGGGAGGGAGAGACCCAGTACTTC
TRBV27,-,TRBJ1-2,few,CASSLAQGGYGYTF,TGTGCCAGCAGTTTGGCACAGGGCGGTTATGGCTACACCTTC
TRBV7-7,-,TRBJ2-5,-,CASSFTRGGGETQYF,TGTGCTAGCAGCTTTACTAGGGGAGGCGGAGAGACCCAGTACTTC
TRBV4-1,-,TRBJ2-1,-,CASSQVRTTHEQFF,TGCGCCAGCAGCCAAGTAAGGACTACCCATGAGCAGTTCTTC
TRBV9,TRBD2,TRBJ2-1,-,CASSVVLAGTLNEQFF,TGTGCCAGCAGCGTGGTACTAGCGGGGACGCTCAATGAGCAGTTCTTC
TRBV7-3,-,TRBJ2-1,-,CASSLGGGGMGNEQFF,TGTGCCAGCAGCTTAGGGGGGGGCGGGATGGGCAATGAGCAGTTCTTC
TRBV4-3,-,TRBJ2-1,-,CASSQDSSSYNEQFF,TGCGCCAGCAGCCAAGATTCGAGCTCCTACAATGAGCAGTTCTTC
TRBV5-6,-,TRBJ2-1,-,CASSLGLGNEQFF,TGTGCCAGCAGCTTGGGACTAGGGAATGAGCAGTTCTTC
TRBV9,TRBD1,TRBJ2-7,few,CASSEQQGGYEQYF,TGTGCCAGCAGCGAGCAACAGGGGGGCTACGAGCAGTACTTC
TRBV7-2,-,TRBJ2-1,once,CASSVGVVGYDEQFF,TGTGCCAGCAGCGTAGGGGTCGTCGGATACGATGAGCAGTTCTTC
TRBV7-9,TRBD1,TRBJ2-3,-,CASSEWDRSTDTQYF,TGTGCCAGCAGCGAATGGGACAGGAGCACAGATACGCAGTATTTT
TRBV5-4,-,TRBJ2-7,once,CASSLGVKEQYF,TGTGCCAGCAGCTTGGGGGTCAAAGAGCAGTACTTC
TRBV4-1,TRBD2,TRBJ2-1,-,CASSQEGAGGPNEQFF,TGCGCCAGCAGCCAAGAAGGAGCGGGAGGGCCGAATGAGCAGTTCTTC
TRBV7-3,TRBD2,TRBJ2-2,-,CASSRLAGGPDTGELFF,TGTGCCAGCAGCCGACTAGCGGGAGGGCCTGACACCGGGGAGCTGTTTTTT
TRBV19,-,TRBJ2-7,-,CASSTQGFSYEQYF,TGTGCCAGTAGTACCCAGGGTTTCTCCTACGAGCAGTACTTC